The 28 T cell receptor beta chains below all came from one sample that was sequenced in a study of blood T cell repertoires in COVID-19. Generated by immunoSEQ multiplex PCR, the TCRdb table keeps only in-frame clones and is missing some. The table includes 15,000 to 20,000 clones, approximately 84% detected once. Sequences were obtained from peripheral blood. The receptors stem from a human donor with active COVID-19. The donor label of this sample is uncertain.

The V and J genes are TRBV5-5 and TRBJ1-2; 7 bases agree with TRBD1. The V gene end was trimmed by 4 bases and the J gene end by 2 bases; junction bases not matched to a gene: 8. The CDR3 has 15 residues. The germline V gene encodes CDR1 SGHKS and CDR2 YYEKEE (reference sequence). This CDR3 is CASSPGGTANYGYTF. The CDR3 DNA reads TGTGCCAGCAGCCCTGGCGGGACAGCGAACTATGGCTACACCTTC. Full variable domain (missing parts from reference TRBV5-5 and TRBJ1-2): DAGVTQSPTHLIKTRGQQVTLRCSPISGHKSVSWYQQVLGQGPQFIFQYYEKEERGRGNFPDRFSARQFPNYSSELNVNALLLGDSALYLCASSPGGTANYGYTFGSGTRLTVV.

The genes are TRBV7-2 and TRBJ2-7, with TRBD2 identical over 8 bases. The CDR3 loop spans 18 amino acids. V lost 3 bases and J lost 5; bases outside the gene matches: 18. Germline lookup yields CDR1 SGHTA and CDR2 FQGNSA. This CDR3 is CASSFKPLSGGAFHEQYF. The DNA for the CDR3 is TGTGCCAGCAGCTTCAAGCCCCTCTCCGGGGGGGCCTTCCACGAGCAGTACTTC.

This rearrangement joins TRBV7-2 to TRBJ1-2, with D unclear. Trimming removed 6 bases at V and 4 bases at J, with 12 bases between. Germline CDR1 is SGHTA and CDR2 is FQGNSA. The CDR3 is 13 amino acids. CDR3 in DNA: TGTGCCAGCAGTCAGGCCAAAGTCTATGGCTACACCTTC. Residues: CASSQAKVYGYTF.

This chain links TRBV9 with TRBJ2-7, with TRBD1 as a possible D gene (5 bases). Germline V gene data show CDR1 as SGDLS and CDR2 as YYNGEE. The CDR3 is 14 amino acids. V dropped 2 bases and J dropped 2 bases, with 11 bases sitting between them. The CDR3 spells CASSVTDNPYEQYF. CDR3 nucleotide sequence: TGTGCCAGCAGCGTCACGGACAACCCCTACGAGCAGTACTTC.

The chain combines TRBV24-1 with TRBJ2-5, with a weak D call TRBD2 (7 bases). Trimming removed 5 bases at V and 5 bases at J, with 17 bases between. Germline lookup yields CDR1 KGHDR and CDR2 SFDVKD. The CDR3 totals 15 residues. CDR3 bases: TGTGCCACCAGTGCCGGCGGGGGCCCCGGGGAGACCCAGTACTTC. It specifies CATSAGGGPGETQYF.

The chain uses TRBV7-9 and TRBJ2-1, with D perhaps matching TRBD2 (6 bases). Germline CDR1 SEHNR, CDR2 FQNEAQ (reference sequence). The CDR3 runs 13 residues. The V gene lost 5 bases and the J gene lost 7 bases, with 12 bases spanning the gap. For the CDR3, the DNA is TGTGCCAGCAGCCACGGAGGGGAGAATGAGCAGTTCTTC. Translated: CASSHGGENEQFF.

In its sample, this clone was seen once. This rearrangement joins TRBV2 to TRBJ2-5; 11 bases line up with TRBD2. Germline V CDR1 and CDR2: SNHLY, FYNNEI. With V trimmed by 7 bases and J by 2 bases, 6 bases remained unmatched. The CDR3 is made up of 15 amino acids. The CDR3 sequence: CASTRRLAGQETQYF. The DNA of the CDR3 is TGTGCCAGCACCCGGCGACTAGCGGGGCAAGAGACCCAGTACTTC.

The rearrangement joins TRBV4-3 to TRBJ2-1; weak D call: TRBD1 (5 bases). The germline V and J ends were trimmed by 4 bases and 7 bases, with 26 bases remaining between them. Germline V gene sequence: CDR1 LGHNA, CDR2 YSLEER. The CDR3 has 18 residues. The CDR3 nucleotides are TGCGCCAGCAGCCTCCGTGGACCGACAGTGGGATACGCGAATGAGCAGTTCTTC. It specifies CASSLRGPTVGYANEQFF.

In this sample, this clone turned up a few times. The V and J genes are TRBV7-9 and TRBJ2-1; D perhaps matches TRBD1 (6 bases). Germline V gene data show CDR1 as SEHNR and CDR2 as FQNEAQ (reference sequence). V lost 5 bases, J lost 5 bases, and 10 bases lay in between. This CDR3 comprises 13 residues. Here the CDR3 DNA reads TGTGCCAGCAGCGCCAACAGGGACAATGAGCAGTTCTTC. It encodes CASSANRDNEQFF. The complete variable domain, with remaining parts taken from reference TRBV7-9 and TRBJ2-1, reads DTGVSQNPRHKITKRGQNVTFRCDPISEHNRLYWYRQTLGQGPEFLTYFQNEAQLEKSRLLSDRFSAERPKGSFSTLEIQRTEQGDSAMYLCASSANRDNEQFFGPGTRLTVL.

V is TRBV7-2 and J is TRBJ1-2, with D possibly matching TRBD1 (6 bases). Germline V gives CDR1 SGHTA, CDR2 FQGNSA. V gave up 4 bases and J gave up 6 bases, with 12 bases separating them. This CDR3 is built from 13 residues. The CDR3 nucleotides are TGTGCCAGCAGCTCCTACAGGGTTAATGGCTACACCTTC. Translation gives CASSSYRVNGYTF.

The rearrangement links TRBV9 to TRBJ1-1; D possibly corresponds to TRBD1 (5 bases). Germline loops: CDR1 SGDLS, CDR2 YYNGEE. Trimming pared 5 bases from V and 6 bases from J, leaving 14 bases between. There are 13 residues in the CDR3. CDR3 sequence: CASSGALRSEAFF. DNA for the CDR3: TGTGCCAGCAGTGGGGCCTTGAGGTCTGAAGCTTTCTTT. The full variable domain, completed using reference TRBV9 and TRBJ1-1, is DSGVTQTPKHLITATGQRVTLRCSPRSGDLSVYWYQQSLDQGLQFLIQYYNGEERAKGNILERFSAQQFPDLHSELNLSSLELGDSALYFCASSGALRSEAFFGQGTRLTVV.

The chain is built from TRBV5-6 and TRBJ1-5; no definite D call. The V gene lost 0 bases and the J gene lost 7 bases, with 8 bases spanning the gap. The CDR3 runs to 13 residues. The germline V gene has CDR1 SGHDT and CDR2 YYEEEE. This CDR3 reads CASSLGFRQPQHF. CDR3 nucleotide sequence: TGTGCCAGCAGCTTGGGGTTTCGGCAGCCCCAGCATTTT.

This chain connects TRBV7-2 to TRBJ2-3, with 9 positions matching TRBD1. The CDR3 is 16 amino acids. The V and J ends lost 5 bases and 6 bases, in that order; junction bases with no gene match: 12. Germline V gives CDR1 SGHTA, CDR2 FQGNSA. CDR3 sequence: CASSQIPTGGVDTQYF. CDR3 DNA sequence: TGTGCCAGCAGCCAGATCCCGACAGGGGGGGTTGATACGCAGTATTTT.

The chain uses TRBV6-2 or TRBV6-3 and TRBJ2-4, with D hard to call. This CDR3 has 15 residues. V lost 4 bases to trimming and J lost 0 bases, with 10 bases between them. Germline assignment: CDR1 MNHEY and CDR2 SVGEGT. The CDR3: CASSFRGLAKNIQYF. CDR3 DNA: TGTGCCAGCAGTTTTCGCGGTCTAGCCAAAAACATTCAGTACTTC.

The V gene is TRBV19, the J gene TRBJ1-4; TRBD1 might be the D (6 bases). The CDR3 loop spans 13 amino acids. With 7 bases removed from V and 5 bases from J, the gap between germline ends came to 11 bases. The germline V gene encodes CDR1 LNHDA and CDR2 SQIVND (reference sequence). The CDR3 DNA reads as TGTGCCAGTAACGGACAGCAAAATGAAAAACTGTTTTTT. This gives the protein CASNGQQNEKLFF.

The chain recombines TRBV6-2 or TRBV6-3 with TRBJ1-6; TRBD1 is a possible D gene (5 bases). V was clipped by 5 bases and J by 6 bases, with 11 bases between them. The germline V gene has CDR1 MNHEY and CDR2 SVGEGT. The CDR3 is 14 residues long. The CDR3 region has the DNA TGTGCCAGCAGTGCCGACAGTCCTAATTCACCCCTCCACTTT. It is translated as CASSADSPNSPLHF.

V is TRBV18 and J is TRBJ2-7; D is unresolved. Germline assignment: CDR1 KGHSH and CDR2 LQKENI. This CDR3 region has 14 residues. V was pared by 3 bases and J by 0 bases, with 9 bases between. In DNA, the CDR3 is TGTGCCAGCTCACCCGCGGCAGCCTCCTACGAGCAGTACTTC. Protein product: CASSPAAASYEQYF.

J is TRBJ1-2 and V is TRBV6-2 or TRBV6-3, with TRBD1 matching 9 bases. The germline V gene has CDR1 MNHEY and CDR2 SVGEGT. The CDR3 extends over 16 amino acids. V gave up 3 bases and J gave up 6 bases; unmatched junction bases: 11. The chain's CDR3 is CASSYSGTGIVNGYTF. Written as DNA, the CDR3 is TGTGCCAGCAGTTATTCCGGGACAGGGATTGTCAATGGCTACACCTTC.

The chain employs TRBV5-5 and TRBJ1-6, with 9 bases matching TRBD1. J gave up 6 bases and V 6 bases, and 4 bases lay outside the gene matches. The germline V gene encodes CDR1 SGHKS and CDR2 YYEKEE (reference sequence). The CDR3 loop spans 14 amino acids. CDR3 in amino acids: CASNPDRGNSPLHF. CDR3 bases: TGTGCCAGCAACCCGGACAGGGGTAATTCACCCCTCCACTTT.

A few counts support this clone. V usage is TRBV6-5 and J usage is TRBJ2-7; perhaps TRBD1 as D (5 bases). V was clipped by 8 bases and J by 6 bases, with 17 bases between them. Looked up from germline, CDR1 is MNHEY and CDR2 is SVGAGI. The CDR3 length is 13 residues. The CDR3 sequence is CASEGFRGLEQYF. CDR3 coding DNA: TGTGCCAGCGAAGGGTTTAGGGGTCTCGAGCAGTACTTC.

J is TRBJ2-2 and V is TRBV5-4, with 9 bases aligning to TRBD2. Germline CDR1 is SGHNT and CDR2 is YYREEE (reference sequence). This CDR3 region has 17 residues. The V gene end was trimmed by 4 bases and the J gene end by 4 bases; junction bases not matched to a gene: 11. The CDR3 coding sequence is TGTGCCAGCAGCGGCGGTCCTAGCGGGGTTAGCACCGGGGAGCTGTTTTTT. It specifies CASSGGPSGVSTGELFF.

This clone has a handful of counts. The chain has TRBV28 and TRBJ1-4; 10 nucleotides line up with TRBD1. V was clipped by 6 bases and J by 8 bases; unmatched bases: 9. Germline V lookup: CDR1 MDHEN, CDR2 SYDVKM. The CDR3 spans 15 residues. The CDR3 DNA follows: TGTGCCAGCAGCCTCCCGACAGGGGGCAGCGAAAAACTGTTTTTT. Protein sequence: CASSLPTGGSEKLFF.

J is TRBJ1-1 and V is TRBV4-3; maybe TRBD1 (5 bases). Germline V lookup: CDR1 LGHNA, CDR2 YSLEER. Trimming left V 0 bases short and J 4 bases short, with 12 bases between. The CDR3 extends over 15 amino acids. CDR3 coding DNA: TGCGCCAGCAGCCAAGATCACCGGGGGGGCACTGAAGCTTTCTTT. Its translation: CASSQDHRGGTEAFF.

The gene calls are TRBV27 and TRBJ1-1; D is perhaps TRBD1 (6 bases). The CDR3 is 15 residues long. In germline, CDR1 is MNHEY, CDR2 SMNVEV (reference sequence). V gave up 0 bases and J gave up 4 bases, with 12 bases separating them. In DNA form, the CDR3 reads TGTGCCAGCAGTTTATCATGGGGGCCGCGCACTGAAGCTTTCTTT. As protein: CASSLSWGPRTEAFF.

Only a few counts were recorded for this clone. The chain combines TRBV6-5 with TRBJ1-1; 9 bases fit TRBD1. The junction had 13 bases not matched to a gene; V was cut back by 6 bases and J by 11 bases. The V gene's germline CDR1 is MNHEY and CDR2 SVGAGI. The CDR3 runs to 14 residues. The CDR3 DNA reads TGTGCCAGCAGCGTAGGACCCGGGACAGGGCGGGCTTTCTTT. As protein: CASSVGPGTGRAFF.

The J gene is TRBJ2-3, the V gene TRBV5-6; 11 positions match TRBD1. This CDR3 has 16 residues. Trimming took 4 bases from V and 2 from J; bases not matched to a gene: 6. The germline CDR1 and CDR2 sequences are SGHDT and YYEEEE. The CDR3 DNA reads TGTGCCAGCAGCCCCGGACAGGGGGCCTTCACAGATACGCAGTATTTT. This encodes CASSPGQGAFTDTQYF.

The CDR3 region is CASSPETHEQFF. In nucleotides, the CDR3 is TGTGCCAGCTCACCCGAGACTCATGAGCAGTTCTTC. The genes are TRBV18 and TRBJ2-1; D gene unclear. CDR1 and CDR2 from the germline V gene are KGHSH and LQKENI. V lost 3 bases and J 8 bases, leaving 8 bases between the germline ends. The CDR3 covers 12 residues.

J is TRBJ1-6 and V is TRBV27; D unresolved. CDR1 is MNHEY and CDR2 is SMNVEV in the germline V gene (reference sequence). V was cut by 2 bases and J by 3 bases, with 8 bases left in between. CDR3 size: 15 residues. CDR3 nucleotide sequence: TGTGCCAGCAGTTTAAGGGAGGGCTATAATTCACCCCTCCACTTT. This translates into CASSLREGYNSPLHF.